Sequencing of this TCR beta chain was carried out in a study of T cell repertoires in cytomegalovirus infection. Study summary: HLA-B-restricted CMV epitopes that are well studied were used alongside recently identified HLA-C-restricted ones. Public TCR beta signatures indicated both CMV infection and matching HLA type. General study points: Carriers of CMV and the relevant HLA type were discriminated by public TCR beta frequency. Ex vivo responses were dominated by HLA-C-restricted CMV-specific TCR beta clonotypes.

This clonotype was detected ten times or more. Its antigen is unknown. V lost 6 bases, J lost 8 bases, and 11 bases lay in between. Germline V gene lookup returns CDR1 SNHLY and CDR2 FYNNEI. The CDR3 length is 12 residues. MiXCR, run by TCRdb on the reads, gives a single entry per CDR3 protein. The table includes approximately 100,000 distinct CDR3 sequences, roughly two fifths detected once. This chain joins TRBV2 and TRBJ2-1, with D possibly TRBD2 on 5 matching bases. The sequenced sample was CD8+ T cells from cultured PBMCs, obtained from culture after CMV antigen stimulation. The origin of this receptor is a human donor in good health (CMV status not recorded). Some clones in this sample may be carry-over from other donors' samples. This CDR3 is CASRDLRDEQFF. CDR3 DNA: TGTGCCAGCAGGGATTTGAGGGATGAGCAGTTCTTC.